This note documents a single T cell receptor (beta chain) sequence. Its antigen is not known. These data come from a study of shared clonotypes between healthy human individuals. CD4+ cells yielded CD45RA+ naive and CD45RA-negative memory subsets. It was at deep level that the assay was run. Profiling relied on immunoSEQ multiplex PCR, and the TCRdb table lists in-frame clones only, not all of them. The table shows 2 million to 2.5 million clones, with nearly 97% occurring only once. General study results and limits: Genetic and exposure-history diversity was limited by the few donors. Relative to their counterparts shared across all four donors, non-shared clonotypes exhibited diminished generation probabilities.

CDR3 length equals 17 residues. J gave up 0 bases and V 1 base, and 4 bases lay outside the gene matches. Per germline, CDR1 SGHTA and CDR2 FQGNSA. Sequenced material: naive CD4+ T cells sorted from blood. Stated subset: CD45RA+ positively selected. V is TRBV7-2 and J is TRBJ2-3, with TRBD2 matching 10 bases. The receptor comes from a man aged 18 to 30 in good health. The CDR3 bases are TGTGCCAGCAGCTTAGTTAGCGGGGGGACTAGCACAGATACGCAGTATTTT. Protein sequence: CASSLVSGGTSTDTQYF. Combining the CDR3 with reference TRBV7-2 and TRBJ2-3 gives the whole variable domain GAGVSQSPSNKVTEKGKDVELRCDPISGHTALYWYRQSLGQGLEFLIYFQGNSAPDKSGLPSDRFSAERTGGSVSTLTIQRTQQEDSAVYLCASSLVSGGTSTDTQYFGPGTRLTVL.